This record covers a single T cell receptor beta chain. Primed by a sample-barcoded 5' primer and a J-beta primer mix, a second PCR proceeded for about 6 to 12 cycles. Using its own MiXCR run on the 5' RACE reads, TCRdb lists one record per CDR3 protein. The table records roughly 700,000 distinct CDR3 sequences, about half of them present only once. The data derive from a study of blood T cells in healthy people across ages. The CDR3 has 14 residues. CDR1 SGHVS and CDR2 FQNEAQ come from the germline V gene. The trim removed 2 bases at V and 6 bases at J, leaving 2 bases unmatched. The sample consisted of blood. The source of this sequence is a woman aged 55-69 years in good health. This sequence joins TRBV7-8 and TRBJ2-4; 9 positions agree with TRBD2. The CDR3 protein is CASSLTSGPNIQYF. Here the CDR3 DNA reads TGTGCCAGCAGCTTAACTAGCGGGCCAAACATTCAGTACTTC.